This is a list of T cell receptor beta chains from one sample in a study of identical twins. Via MiXCR, TCRdb re-called the 5' RACE reads, giving one row per CDR3 protein. The table shows around 480,000 distinct CDR3 sequences, with 11% to 15% occurring only once. The same sample was also studied in work on yellow fever vaccine responses in identical twins.

Source material: CD4+ T cells sorted from blood. Receptors were obtained from a woman aged 18-30 years in good health. The CDR3 runs from the conserved cysteine through the conserved F or W. Fields, in order: J gene, clone size, D gene, V gene, CDR3 protein, CDR3 DNA. D genes are given only for firm matches. The listing skips clone size in some rows; elsewhere it reads once, few, many or a size class.

TRBJ2-7 - - TRBV18 CASSPQPGTVYEQYF TGTGCCAGCTCACCACAGCCGGGGACTGTGTACGAGCAGTACTTC
TRBJ2-7 few - TRBV7-9 CASSPGGRGTEQYF TGTGCCAGCAGCCCCGGAGGAAGGGGGACCGAGCAGTACTTC
TRBJ1-1 many - TRBV14 CASSPAGRLNTEAFF TGTGCCAGCAGCCCCGCCGGACGGCTGAACACTGAAGCTTTCTTT
TRBJ2-5 few - TRBV3-1 CASSQGMETQYF TGTGCCAGCAGCCAGGGGATGGAGACCCAGTACTTC
TRBJ2-1 many - TRBV29-1 CSVDGRSYNEQFF TGCAGCGTTGACGGACGCTCCTACAATGAGCAGTTCTTC
TRBJ2-1 - - TRBV4-1 CASSQDWTPFNEQFF TGCGCCAGCAGCCAAGACTGGACTCCCTTCAATGAGCAGTTCTTC
TRBJ2-5 - - TRBV2 CASSGRVGGETQYF TGTGCCAGCAGTGGCAGGGTGGGGGGAGAGACCCAGTACTTC
TRBJ1-2 many TRBD1 TRBV12-3/TRBV12-4 CASSSSGTGGLYGYTF TGTGCCAGCAGTTCGTCCGGGACAGGGGGCCTCTATGGCTACACCTTC
TRBJ2-4 - TRBD2 TRBV7-9 CASSYPGGDIQYF TGTGCCAGCAGCTACCCGGGGGGGGACATTCAGTACTTC
TRBJ2-4 few TRBD1 TRBV28 CASSAGDRGGGKNIQYF TGTGCCAGCAGTGCTGGGGACAGGGGAGGAGGCAAAAACATTCAGTACTTC
TRBJ2-5 once TRBD2 TRBV9 CASSVDGGGARETQYF TGTGCCAGCAGCGTAGATGGCGGGGGGGCGAGAGAGACCCAGTACTTC
TRBJ1-6 - TRBD1 TRBV2 CASSSRTGFSPLHF TGTGCCAGCAGTTCCCGGACAGGGTTTTCACCCCTCCACTTT
TRBJ2-3 few - TRBV20-1 CSVLATDTQYF TGCAGTGTGTTAGCGACAGATACGCAGTATTTT
TRBJ2-3 many TRBD2 TRBV4-2 CASSQASGGAADTQYF TGTGCCAGCAGCCAAGCTAGCGGGGGGGCGGCAGATACGCAGTATTTT
TRBJ2-3 - - TRBV20-1 CSAEGPKTTDTQYF TGCAGTGCGGAGGGACCTAAGACCACAGATACGCAGTATTTT
TRBJ2-5 - - TRBV28 CASTPTGGIFGLGSGGETQYF TGTGCCAGCACCCCTACCGGGGGGATTTTCGGCCTGGGCTCAGGGGGAGAGACCCAGTACTTC
TRBJ2-7 - - TRBV10-2 CASLDRQTYEQYF TGCGCCAGCTTGGACAGACAAACCTACGAGCAGTACTTC
TRBJ1-5 many - TRBV3-1 CASSPLGQPQHF TGTGCCAGCAGCCCGCTCGGTCAGCCCCAGCATTTT
TRBJ1-5 few - TRBV7-2 CASSADGSQPQHF TGTGCCAGCAGCGCGGACGGAAGTCAGCCCCAGCATTTT
TRBJ2-4 few TRBD2 TRBV7-2 CASSFSSGSGAKNIQYF TGTGCCAGCAGCTTCTCTAGCGGGAGTGGAGCCAAAAACATTCAGTACTTC
TRBJ1-4 few - TRBV28 CASSLGSNEKLFF TGTGCCAGCAGTTTAGGATCAAATGAAAAACTGTTTTTT
TRBJ2-3 - TRBD2 TRBV10-3 CAIKLAREGGTDTQYF TGTGCCATCAAGCTTGCGCGGGAGGGTGGCACAGATACGCAGTATTTT
TRBJ2-1 - TRBD2 TRBV6-2/TRBV6-3 CASSYQGLAGGLGEQFF TGTGCCAGCAGTTACCAGGGACTAGCGGGAGGGCTTGGAGAGCAGTTCTTC
TRBJ2-7 few - TRBV18 CASSPDPYEQYF TGTGCCAGCTCACCGGATCCCTACGAGCAGTACTTC
TRBJ2-2 - - TRBV5-1 CASSFESNTGELFF TGCGCCAGCAGCTTCGAGTCGAACACCGGGGAGCTGTTTTTT
TRBJ2-7 few TRBD1 TRBV28 CASSSLFRPGQSTYEQYF TGTGCCAGCAGTTCATTATTCCGCCCGGGACAGAGTACCTACGAGCAGTACTTC
TRBJ2-7 - TRBD2 TRBV20-1 CSASPLAGAGEQYF TGCAGTGCTAGCCCCCTAGCGGGGGCGGGGGAGCAGTACTTC
TRBJ2-2 - - TRBV7-3 CASSLMPGDTGELFF TGTGCCAGCAGCTTAATGCCGGGGGACACCGGGGAGCTGTTTTTT
TRBJ2-7 few - TRBV2 CASRANLDEQYF TGTGCCAGCCGCGCTAATCTTGACGAGCAGTACTTC
TRBJ1-3 - - TRBV25-1 CASSEFGPGNTIYF TGTGCCAGCAGTGAATTTGGGCCTGGAAACACCATATATTTT
TRBJ2-3 - - TRBV20-1 CSAYTRGLADVTDTQYF TGCAGTGCTTACACGAGGGGGCTAGCGGACGTCACAGATACGCAGTATTTT
TRBJ2-2 few - TRBV3-1 CASSHLGGEPGELFF TGTGCCAGCAGCCACCTTGGAGGTGAACCCGGGGAGCTGTTTTTT
TRBJ2-7 many TRBD2 TRBV12-3/TRBV12-4 CASSTTSGRYEQYF TGTGCCAGCAGCACGACTAGCGGGAGATACGAGCAGTACTTC
TRBJ1-3 few - TRBV7-9 CASSSTKTSGNTIYF TGTGCCAGCAGTTCCACGAAGACCTCTGGAAACACCATATATTTT
TRBJ2-1 - - TRBV6-2/TRBV6-3 CASIQDSVYNEQFF TGTGCCAGCATTCAAGACAGCGTTTACAATGAGCAGTTCTTC
TRBJ2-7 - TRBD1 TRBV19 CASSQQGAGYEQYF TGTGCCAGTAGTCAACAGGGGGCGGGCTACGAGCAGTACTTC
TRBJ2-1 - TRBD2 TRBV7-3 CASSLSGGYREQFF TGTGCCAGCAGCTTAAGCGGGGGATACAGGGAGCAGTTCTTC
TRBJ2-4 few - TRBV20-1 CSAPGGPLAKNIQYF TGCAGTGCCCCAGGAGGGCCGCTAGCCAAAAACATTCAGTACTTC
TRBJ2-4 - - TRBV15 CATSATGTAKNIQYF TGTGCCACCAGCGCCACGGGGACAGCCAAAAACATTCAGTACTTC
TRBJ2-7 - - TRBV20-1 CSALPGQGATYEQYF TGCAGTGCATTGCCGGGGCAGGGAGCAACATACGAGCAGTACTTC
TRBJ2-5 - - TRBV18 CASSPPEAGYRETQYF TGTGCCAGCTCACCACCGGAGGCGGGTTACCGGGAGACCCAGTACTTC
TRBJ2-1 - - TRBV27 CASTKSNEQFF TGTGCCAGCACGAAGAGCAATGAGCAGTTCTTC
TRBJ1-6 few - TRBV3-1 CASSQDRNSPLHF TGTGCCAGCAGCCAGGACCGTAATTCACCCCTCCACTTT
TRBJ1-5 - - TRBV7-2 CASRPTQPNQPQHF TGTGCCAGCAGGCCCACTCAGCCGAATCAGCCCCAGCATTTT
TRBJ2-3 - TRBD2 TRBV4-3 CASSPRAGLADTDTQYF TGCGCCAGCAGCCCAAGGGCTGGACTAGCGGACACAGATACGCAGTATTTT
TRBJ2-2 - - TRBV6-5 CASSYSPVTNTGELFF TGTGCCAGCAGTTACTCTCCGGTTACGAACACCGGGGAGCTGTTTTTT
TRBJ2-1 - - TRBV7-9 CASSIGHDYNEQFF TGTGCCAGCAGTATAGGCCATGATTACAATGAGCAGTTCTTC
TRBJ2-2 many - TRBV7-9 CASSLVPGELFF TGTGCCAGCAGCTTGGTTCCCGGGGAGCTGTTTTTT
TRBJ1-6 few - TRBV20-1 CSANGGGVDSPLHF TGCAGTGCTAACGGTGGGGGTGTGGATTCACCCCTCCACTTT
TRBJ2-7 few - TRBV12-3/TRBV12-4 CASSLLPNDAYEQYF TGTGCCAGCAGTTTGCTGCCGAATGATGCCTACGAGCAGTACTTC
TRBJ1-4 - TRBD1 TRBV3-1 CASSQAPGGQGGKEKLFF TGTGCCAGCAGCCAAGCCCCCGGCGGCCAGGGGGGTAAGGAAAAACTGTTTTTT
TRBJ2-1 - TRBD1 TRBV28 CASEPYGTGTDEQFF TGTGCCAGCGAACCTTACGGGACAGGGACGGATGAGCAGTTCTTC
TRBJ2-1 - - TRBV2 CASSTLRSYNEQFF TGTGCCAGCAGTACACTACGCTCCTACAATGAGCAGTTCTTC